This T cell receptor beta chain came from a study of identifying expanded T cells in peripheral blood. Healthy donors had no documented immune events, such as infections, while sampled. Method: immunoSEQ multiplex PCR; TCRdb's copy keeps in-frame clones and lacks some. The table lists about 100,000 clones, approximately 89% of them singletons, with approximately 14% in the top ten. This CDR3 contains 16 residues. V dropped 3 bases and J dropped 4 bases, with 17 bases sitting between them. Germline V gives CDR1 SEHNR, CDR2 FQNEAQ (reference sequence). The chain is built from TRBV7-9 and TRBJ2-3; unclear D gene. Sequencing input: blood. The sequence was collected from a person between 18 and 70 years old in good health. CDR3 protein: CASSLVGGRGADTQYF. The CDR3 bases are TGTGCCAGCAGCTTGGTGGGCGGAAGAGGTGCAGATACGCAGTATTTT.